This TCR beta chain was found in a study of blood T cell repertoires in COVID-19. Using immunoSEQ multiplex PCR, the repertoire was profiled, and TCRdb retains in-frame clones only, with some absent. The sample has about 160,000 clones; more than 75% are singletons. This receptor was identified in a woman in her seventies with COVID-19, enrolled during active disease. Sequencing was performed on peripheral blood.

The CDR3: CASRYTGTSVGELFF. CDR3 nucleotide sequence: TGTGCCAGCAGGTATACCGGGACTAGCGTCGGGGAGCTGTTTTTT. The V and J genes are TRBV11-1 and TRBJ2-2; 10 positions match TRBD2. The CDR3 runs to 15 residues. The junction had 8 bases not matched to a gene; V was cut back by 6 bases and J by 7 bases. The germline CDR1 and CDR2 sequences are SGHAT and FQDESV (reference sequence).